This T cell receptor beta chain was observed in a study of blood T cell repertoires in COVID-19. Study background: The cDNA or gDNA used as material had been derived from T cells, B-cell-depleted T cells, or PBMCs.

This CDR3 has 16 residues. Germline V CDR1 and CDR2: MNHEY, SMNVEV (reference sequence). Trimming at V came to 4 bases and at J to 6 bases, leaving 10 bases not matched to a gene. Methods used by the authors: Estimation of nucleated cell counts was performed using reference gene primer amplification. TCRdb keeps only in-frame clones here, not all; method: immunoSEQ multiplex PCR. The V and J calls and clone size are taken from that table; D and trimming were inferred from the DNA. This table holds around 120,000 clones, about 80% found once. Sequencing was done on a sample of peripheral blood. This TCR was recovered from a human donor in a cohort sampled during active COVID-19. The chain combines TRBV27 with TRBJ2-7; 12 nucleotides agree with TRBD2. CDR3 protein: CASSSGLAGRRAEQYF. The CDR3 nucleotides are TGTGCCAGCAGTTCCGGACTAGCGGGGAGGAGGGCCGAGCAGTACTTC.